This TCR beta chain was sequenced for a study of blood T cell repertoires in COVID-19. Per the original data handling: Counts of nucleated cells, estimated from reference gene primer amplification, were obtained. TCRdb's table, derived via immunoSEQ multiplex PCR, lists solely in-frame clones and lacks some. That table is the source of V, J and clone size, and D and trimming were worked out from the DNA. The table includes 120,000 to 150,000 clones, around four fifths detected once. Germline V lookup: CDR1 SNHLY, CDR2 FYNNEI. After removal of 5 bases from V and 8 bases from J, the junction contained 6 bases not matched to a gene. The CDR3 totals 16 residues.

The origin of this receptor is a human donor in a cohort sampled during active COVID-19. The chain couples TRBV2 to TRBJ2-1; 16 positions match TRBD2. The sequenced material came from peripheral blood. CDR3 sequence (DNA): TGTGCCAGCAGTCCTGGGACTAGCGGGGGGGCTTATGAGCAGTTCTTC. It translates to CASSPGTSGGAYEQFF.